The clone carrying this TCR beta chain was counted a few times. Its antigen is undetermined. V was cut by 0 bases and J by 6 bases, with 9 bases left in between. This CDR3 has 14 residues. CDR1 and CDR2 from the germline V gene are SGHRS and YFSETQ. These data originate in a study of CD8+ T cells in alopecia areata. Study-level information: Treatment of the treated patients consisted of oral tofacitinib, 5 to 10 mg twice daily. Study-level results: Although TCR sharing was seen in mice, sharing across patients was less clear, possibly for HLA-related reasons.

Described treatment: oral pan-JAK inhibitor, 5-10 mg twice daily. Sampling of alopecia areata patients yielded lesional scalp punch biopsies as well as peripheral blood. Reverse transcribed after extraction, RNA yielded cDNA as the sequencing template. Produced via immunoSEQ multiplex PCR; TCRdb's table is partial and in-frame only. This table holds about 180,000 clones, around 51% found once. This rearrangement joins TRBV5-1 to TRBJ2-2; no definite D call. Material: CD8+ T cells sorted from blood, obtained at approximately week 52, from a patient treated with tofacitinib. This TCR was sampled from a human donor with alopecia areata. CDR3 DNA sequence: TGCGCCAGCAGCTTGGAAGTAGGATCCGGGGAGCTGTTTTTT. Amino acids: CASSLEVGSGELFF. The complete variable domain, with remaining parts taken from reference TRBV5-1 and TRBJ2-2, reads KAGVTQTPRYLIKTRGQQVTLSCSPISGHRSVSWYQQTPGQGLQFLFEYFSETQRNKGNFPGRFSGRQFSNSRSEMNVSTLELGDSALYLCASSLEVGSGELFFGEGSRLTVL.